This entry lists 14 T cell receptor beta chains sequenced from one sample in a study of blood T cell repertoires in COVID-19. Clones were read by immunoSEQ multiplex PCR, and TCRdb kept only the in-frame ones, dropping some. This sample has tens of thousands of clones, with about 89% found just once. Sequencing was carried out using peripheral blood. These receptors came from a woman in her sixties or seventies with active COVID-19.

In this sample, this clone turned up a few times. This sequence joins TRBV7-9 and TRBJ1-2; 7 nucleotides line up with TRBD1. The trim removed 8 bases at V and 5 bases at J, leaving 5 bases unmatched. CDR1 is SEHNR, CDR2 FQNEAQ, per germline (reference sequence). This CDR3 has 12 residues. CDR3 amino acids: CASGGTVYGYTF. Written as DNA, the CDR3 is TGTGCCAGCGGTGGGACAGTATATGGCTACACCTTC.

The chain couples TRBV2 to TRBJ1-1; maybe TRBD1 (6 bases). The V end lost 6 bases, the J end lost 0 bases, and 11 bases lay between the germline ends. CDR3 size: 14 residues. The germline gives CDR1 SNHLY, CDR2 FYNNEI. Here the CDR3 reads CASSPRGMNTEAFF. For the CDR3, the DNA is TGTGCCAGCAGCCCTAGGGGGATGAACACTGAAGCTTTCTTT.

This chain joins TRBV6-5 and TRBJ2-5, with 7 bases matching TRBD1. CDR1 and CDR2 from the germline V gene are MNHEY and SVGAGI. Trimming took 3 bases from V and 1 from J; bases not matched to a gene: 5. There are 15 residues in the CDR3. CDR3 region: CASSYRDRPQETQYF. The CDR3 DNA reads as TGTGCCAGCAGTTATCGGGACAGACCCCAAGAGACCCAGTACTTC.

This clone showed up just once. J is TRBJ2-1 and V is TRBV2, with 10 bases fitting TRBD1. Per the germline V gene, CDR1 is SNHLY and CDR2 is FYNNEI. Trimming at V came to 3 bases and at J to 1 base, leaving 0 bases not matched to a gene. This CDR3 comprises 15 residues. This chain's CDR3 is CASSEDRGSYNEQFF. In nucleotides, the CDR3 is TGTGCCAGCAGTGAGGACAGGGGGTCCTACAATGAGCAGTTCTTC.

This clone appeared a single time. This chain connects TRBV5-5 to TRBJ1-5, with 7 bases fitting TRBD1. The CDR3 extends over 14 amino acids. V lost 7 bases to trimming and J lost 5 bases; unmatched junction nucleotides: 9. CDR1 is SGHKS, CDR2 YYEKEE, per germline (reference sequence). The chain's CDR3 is CASGTGTAHQPQHF. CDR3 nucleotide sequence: TGTGCCAGCGGAACCGGGACAGCTCATCAGCCCCAGCATTTT.

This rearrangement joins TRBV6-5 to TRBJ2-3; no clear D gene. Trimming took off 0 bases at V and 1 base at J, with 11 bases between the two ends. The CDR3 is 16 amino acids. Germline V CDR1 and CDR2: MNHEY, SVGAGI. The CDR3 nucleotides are TGTGCCAGCAGTTACTCGCTGTTTACAGGCACAGATACGCAGTATTTT. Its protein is CASSYSLFTGTDTQYF.

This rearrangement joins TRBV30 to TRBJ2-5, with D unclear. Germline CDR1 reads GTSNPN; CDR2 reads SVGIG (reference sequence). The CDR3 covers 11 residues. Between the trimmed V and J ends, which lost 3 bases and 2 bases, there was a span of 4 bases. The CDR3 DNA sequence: TGTGCCTGGAGCCCACAAGAGACCCAGTACTTC. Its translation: CAWSPQETQYF.

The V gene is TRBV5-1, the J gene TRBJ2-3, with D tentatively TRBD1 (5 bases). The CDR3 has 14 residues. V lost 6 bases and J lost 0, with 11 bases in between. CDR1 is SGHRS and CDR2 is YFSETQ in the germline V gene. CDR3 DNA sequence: TGCGCCAGCAAAGCAGGGCCGAGCACAGATACGCAGTATTTT. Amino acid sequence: CASKAGPSTDTQYF.

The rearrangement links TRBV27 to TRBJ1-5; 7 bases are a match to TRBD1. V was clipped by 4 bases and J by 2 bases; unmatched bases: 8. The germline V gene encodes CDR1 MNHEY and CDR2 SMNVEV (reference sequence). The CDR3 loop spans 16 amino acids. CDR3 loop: CASSSRGIEGNQPQHF. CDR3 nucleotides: TGTGCCAGCAGTTCCAGGGGGATTGAGGGCAATCAGCCCCAGCATTTT.

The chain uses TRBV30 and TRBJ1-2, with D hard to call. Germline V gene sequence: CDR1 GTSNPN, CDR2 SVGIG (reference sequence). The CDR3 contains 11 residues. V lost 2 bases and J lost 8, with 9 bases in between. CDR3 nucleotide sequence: TGTGCCTGGAGTCGGGTACGGGGCTACACCTTC. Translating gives CAWSRVRGYTF.

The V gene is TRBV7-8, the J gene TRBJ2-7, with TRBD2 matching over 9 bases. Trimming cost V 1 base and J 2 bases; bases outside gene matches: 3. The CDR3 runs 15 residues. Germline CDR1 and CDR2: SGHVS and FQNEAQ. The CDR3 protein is CASSLEAGGAYEQYF. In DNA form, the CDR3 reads TGTGCCAGCAGCTTAGAAGCGGGGGGTGCCTACGAGCAGTACTTC.

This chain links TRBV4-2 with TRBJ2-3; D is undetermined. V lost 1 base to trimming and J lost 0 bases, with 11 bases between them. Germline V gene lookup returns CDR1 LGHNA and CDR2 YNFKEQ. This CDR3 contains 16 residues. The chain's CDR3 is CASSQGSGASTDTQYF. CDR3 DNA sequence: TGTGCCAGCAGCCAAGGCTCAGGTGCTAGCACAGATACGCAGTATTTT.

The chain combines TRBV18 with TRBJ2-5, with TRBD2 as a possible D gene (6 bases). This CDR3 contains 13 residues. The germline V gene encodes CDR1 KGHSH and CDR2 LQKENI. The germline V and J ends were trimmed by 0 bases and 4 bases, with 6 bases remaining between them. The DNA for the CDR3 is TGTGCCAGCTCACCACCGCGGGGAGAGACCCAGTACTTC. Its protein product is CASSPPRGETQYF.

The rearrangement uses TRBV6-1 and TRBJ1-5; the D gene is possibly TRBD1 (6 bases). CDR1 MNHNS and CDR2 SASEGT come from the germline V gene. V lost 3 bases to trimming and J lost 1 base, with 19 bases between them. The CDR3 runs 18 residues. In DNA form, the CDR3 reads TGTGCCAGCAGTGATGGGAACAGGGCTTTTGGGAGCAATCAGCCCCAGCATTTT. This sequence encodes CASSDGNRAFGSNQPQHF.